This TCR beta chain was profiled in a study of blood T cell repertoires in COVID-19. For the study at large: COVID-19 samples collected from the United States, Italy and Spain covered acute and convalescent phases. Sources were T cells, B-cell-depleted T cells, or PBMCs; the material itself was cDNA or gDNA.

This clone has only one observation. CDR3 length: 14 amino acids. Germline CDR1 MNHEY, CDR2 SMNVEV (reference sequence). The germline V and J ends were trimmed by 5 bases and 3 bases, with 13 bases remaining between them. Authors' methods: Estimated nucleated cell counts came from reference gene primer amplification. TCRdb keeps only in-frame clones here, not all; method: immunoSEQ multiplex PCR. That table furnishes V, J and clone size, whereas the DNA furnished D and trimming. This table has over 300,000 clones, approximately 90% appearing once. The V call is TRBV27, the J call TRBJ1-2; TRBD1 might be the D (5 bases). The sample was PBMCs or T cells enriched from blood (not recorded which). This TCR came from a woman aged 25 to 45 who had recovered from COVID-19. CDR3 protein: CASSPQTEYYGYTF. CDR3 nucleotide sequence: TGTGCCAGCAGTCCGCAGACAGAATACTATGGCTACACCTTC.